This TCR beta chain originates from a study of blood T cell repertoires in COVID-19. Trimming removed 2 bases from V and 0 bases from J, with 12 bases in between. CDR1 and CDR2 (germline): SGHNT, YYREEE (reference sequence). CDR3 size: 16 residues. Clones were read by immunoSEQ multiplex PCR, and TCRdb kept only the in-frame ones, dropping some. Among about 410,000 clones, 75% to 90% were seen once, and the ten largest hold about 1.6%. The chain combines TRBV5-4 with TRBJ2-1; the D is unclear. Sequencing was performed on peripheral blood. The TCR comes from a woman in her thirties or forties with COVID-19, enrolled during active disease. CDR3 in DNA: TGTGCCAGCAGCTTAGGCGGTCCTAGCTCCTACAATGAGCAGTTCTTC. Translating gives CASSLGGPSSYNEQFF.